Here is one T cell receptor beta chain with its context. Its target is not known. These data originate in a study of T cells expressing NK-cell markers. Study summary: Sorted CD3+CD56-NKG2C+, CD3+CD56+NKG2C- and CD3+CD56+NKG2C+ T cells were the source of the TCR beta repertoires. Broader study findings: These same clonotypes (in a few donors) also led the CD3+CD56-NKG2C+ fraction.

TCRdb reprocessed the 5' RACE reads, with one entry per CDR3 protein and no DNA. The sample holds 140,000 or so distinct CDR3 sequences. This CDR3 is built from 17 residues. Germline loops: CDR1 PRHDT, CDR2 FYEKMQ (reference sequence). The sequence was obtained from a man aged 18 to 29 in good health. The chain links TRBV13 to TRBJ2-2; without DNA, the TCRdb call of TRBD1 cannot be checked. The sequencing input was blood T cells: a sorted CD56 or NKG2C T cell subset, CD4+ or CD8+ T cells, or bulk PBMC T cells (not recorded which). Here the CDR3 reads CASSLAESRQGTGELFF.